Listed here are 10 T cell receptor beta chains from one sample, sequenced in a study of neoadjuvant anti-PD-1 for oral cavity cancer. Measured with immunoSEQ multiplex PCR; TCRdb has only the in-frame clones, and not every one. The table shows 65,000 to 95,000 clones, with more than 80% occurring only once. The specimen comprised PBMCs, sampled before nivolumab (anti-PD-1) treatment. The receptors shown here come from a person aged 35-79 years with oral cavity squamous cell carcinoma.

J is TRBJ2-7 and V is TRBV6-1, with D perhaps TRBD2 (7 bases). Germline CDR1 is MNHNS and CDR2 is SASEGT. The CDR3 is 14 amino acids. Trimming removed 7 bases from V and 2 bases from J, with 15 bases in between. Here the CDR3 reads CASMFGRGAYEQYF. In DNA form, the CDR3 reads TGTGCCAGCATGTTTGGGAGGGGGGCCTACGAGCAGTACTTC.

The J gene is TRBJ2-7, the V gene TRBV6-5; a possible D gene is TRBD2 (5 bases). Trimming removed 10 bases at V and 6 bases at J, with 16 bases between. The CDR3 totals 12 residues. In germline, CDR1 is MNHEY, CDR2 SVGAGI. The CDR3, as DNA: TGTGCCACTAGGGTAGAGGGCGGCGAGCAGTACTTC. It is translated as CATRVEGGEQYF.

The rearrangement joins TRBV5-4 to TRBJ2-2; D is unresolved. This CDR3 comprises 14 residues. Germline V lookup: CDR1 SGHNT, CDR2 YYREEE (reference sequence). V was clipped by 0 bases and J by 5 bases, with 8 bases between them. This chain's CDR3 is CASSLVGVTGELFF. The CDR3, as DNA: TGTGCCAGCAGCTTGGTCGGTGTAACCGGGGAGCTGTTTTTT.

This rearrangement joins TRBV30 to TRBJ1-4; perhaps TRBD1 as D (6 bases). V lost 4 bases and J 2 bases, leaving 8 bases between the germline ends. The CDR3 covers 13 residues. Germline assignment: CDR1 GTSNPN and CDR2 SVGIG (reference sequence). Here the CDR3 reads CAWNRDTNEKLFF. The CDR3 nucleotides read TGTGCCTGGAACAGGGACACTAATGAAAAACTGTTTTTT.

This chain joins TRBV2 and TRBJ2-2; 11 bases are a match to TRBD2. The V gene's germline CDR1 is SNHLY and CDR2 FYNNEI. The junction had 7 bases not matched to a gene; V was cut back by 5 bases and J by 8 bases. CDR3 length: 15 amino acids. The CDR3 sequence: CASSNSGRAGGELFF. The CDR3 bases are TGTGCCAGCAGTAATAGCGGGAGGGCCGGTGGGGAGCTGTTTTTT.

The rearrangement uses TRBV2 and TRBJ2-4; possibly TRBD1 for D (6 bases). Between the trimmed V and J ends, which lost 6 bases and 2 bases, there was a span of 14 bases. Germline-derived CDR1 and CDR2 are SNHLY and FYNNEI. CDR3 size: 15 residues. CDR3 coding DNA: TGTGCCAGCAGCAGACTACAGGGTTCCAAAAACATTCAGTACTTC. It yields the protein CASSRLQGSKNIQYF.

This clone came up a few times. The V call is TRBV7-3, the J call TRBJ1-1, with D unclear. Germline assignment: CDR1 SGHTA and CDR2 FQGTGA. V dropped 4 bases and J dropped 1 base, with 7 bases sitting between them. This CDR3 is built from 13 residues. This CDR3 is CASSSGPNTEAFF. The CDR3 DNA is TGTGCCAGCAGCTCAGGCCCGAACACTGAAGCTTTCTTT.

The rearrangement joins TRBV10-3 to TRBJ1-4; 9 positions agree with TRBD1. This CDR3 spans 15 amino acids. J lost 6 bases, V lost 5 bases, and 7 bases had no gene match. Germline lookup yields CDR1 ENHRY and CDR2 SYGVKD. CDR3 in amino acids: CAISSPDRGDEKLFF. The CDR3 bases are TGTGCCATCAGTTCACCGGACAGGGGAGATGAAAAACTGTTTTTT.

The DNA for the CDR3 is TGTGCCTGGAGAGGGGCCCCTGGAAACACCATATATTTT. Its translation: CAWRGAPGNTIYF. The chain joins TRBV30 to TRBJ1-3; possibly TRBD1 for D (5 bases). This CDR3 has 13 residues. Between the trimmed V and J ends, which lost 3 bases and 2 bases, there was a span of 8 bases. CDR1 and CDR2 from the germline V gene are GTSNPN and SVGIG (reference sequence).

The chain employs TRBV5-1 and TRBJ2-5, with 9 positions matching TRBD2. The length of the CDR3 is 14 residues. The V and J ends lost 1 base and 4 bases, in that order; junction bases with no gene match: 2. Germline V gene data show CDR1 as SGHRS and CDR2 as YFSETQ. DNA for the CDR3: TGCGCCAGCAGCTTGCAACTAGCGGGAGAGACCCAGTACTTC. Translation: CASSLQLAGETQYF.